This TCR beta chain was captured by sequencing in a study of blood T cell repertoires in COVID-19. Original handling: Reference gene primer amplification yielded estimated nucleated cell counts. Libraries were prepared by immunoSEQ multiplex PCR; TCRdb keeps only in-frame clonotypes and omits some of them. V and J calls and clone size come straight from that table; D and trimming were deduced from the DNA. The sample shows about 220,000 clones, approximately 80% of them seen only once. The CDR3 loop spans 13 amino acids. V shed 3 bases and J 3 bases; nucleotides not matched to a gene: 1. Details on this clone: Other DNA sequences in this sample translate to the same CDR3.

The origin of this receptor is a man aged 40-49 years who had recovered from COVID-19. The chain carries TRBV12-3 or TRBV12-4 and TRBJ2-5; TRBD1 matches at 7 bases. Sample: peripheral blood. DNA of the CDR3: TGTGCCAGCAGTTTGGGACAGAAAGAGACCCAGTACTTC. Translation gives CASSLGQKETQYF.